The next 15 T cell receptor beta chains were all read from a single sample in a study of tumor and adjacent non-tumor tissue in lung cancer. Three rounds of nested PCR, following a modified ARM-PCR protocol, produced the TCRbeta library. TCRdb independently ran MiXCR on the multiplex PCR reads; one entry per CDR3 protein. The table records roughly 120,000 distinct CDR3 sequences, about 65% of them present only once. No cell sorting was done before RNA was extracted from the tissue. This non-tumor lung sample came from over 3 cm beyond the tumor edge. The specimen sequenced was distant non-tumor lung tissue. These receptors came from a man in his sixties with non-small cell lung cancer.

This clonotype was seen once. The chain employs TRBV6-5 and TRBJ2-7, with D possibly being TRBD1 or TRBD2 (5 bases each). Germline V gives CDR1 MNHEY, CDR2 SVGAGI. V dropped 11 bases and J dropped 2 bases, with 22 bases sitting between them. The CDR3 spans 15 residues. The CDR3 spells CAGSYGASSPYEQYF. The CDR3 coding sequence is TGTGCCGGTAGTTACGGGGCTTCTAGTCCCTACGAGCAGTACTTC.

For this clonotype: This CDR3 is missing its conserved last phenylalanine or tryptophan, likely due to a read error. V is TRBV5-6 and J is TRBJ2-5; 8 nucleotides match TRBD1. This CDR3 is built from 14 residues. The germline V gene encodes CDR1 SGHDT and CDR2 YYEEEE. The V gene end was trimmed by 4 bases and the J gene end by 5 bases; junction bases not matched to a gene: 7. CDR3 sequence (DNA): TGTGCCAGCAGCCGACAGGGGTTGGAGGAGACCCAGTACCTC. Protein product: CASSRQGLEETQYL.

This clonotype was counted ten times or more. The chain's CDR3 is CASSPGGAGRGKLFF. CDR3 DNA: TGTGCCAGCAGTCCGGGCGGCGCAGGGCGGGGAAAACTGTTTTTT. This rearrangement joins TRBV12-3 or TRBV12-4 to TRBJ1-4; tentatively, D is TRBD1 (5 bases). CDR3 length equals 15 residues. V lost 5 bases to trimming and J lost 10 bases, with 20 bases between them.

As to this clonotype: A read error may produce the germline difference seen at one junction end. This sequence joins TRBV5-4 and TRBJ2-3; unclear D gene. Germline loops: CDR1 SGHNT, CDR2 YYREEE (reference sequence). The CDR3 loop spans 16 amino acids. The CDR3 region is CASSVRLPINTDTQYF. CDR3 in DNA: TGTGCTAGCAGCGTGAGACTCCCGATTAACACAGATACGCAGTATTTT. The full variable domain, completed using reference TRBV5-4 and TRBJ2-3, is ETGVTQSPTHLIKTRGQQVTLRCSSQSGHNTVSWYQQALGQGPQFIFQYYREEENGRGNFPPRFSGLQFPNYSSELNVNALELDDSALYLCASSVRLPINTDTQYFGPGTRLTVL.

About this clonotype: The CDR3 does not end in the conserved phenylalanine or tryptophan, so this is likely a read error. The genes are TRBV4-2 and TRBJ2-1, with D possibly called TRBD1 or TRBD2 (5 bases each). V lost 1 base to trimming and J lost 7 bases, with 20 bases between them. CDR1 and CDR2 from the germline V gene are LGHNA and YNFKEQ. The CDR3 is 17 amino acids. The CDR3 DNA reads TGTGCCAGCAGCCAAGCCCTAGGGGTAGCGTCTGATAATGAGCAGTTCTTA. Its protein is CASSQALGVASDNEQFL.

This clonotype was seen once. Likely a read error: the CDR3 ends without its conserved phenylalanine or tryptophan. This chain connects TRBV6-5 to TRBJ2-1; TRBD1 matches 9 bases. In germline, CDR1 is MNHEY, CDR2 SVGAGI. This CDR3 region has 15 residues. In DNA form, the CDR3 reads TGTGCCAGCAATTACGGGGGACAGGGTACCAATGAGCAGTTCTTA. It specifies CASNYGGQGTNEQFL.

This clonotype was seen at least ten times. J is TRBJ1-2 and V is TRBV6-5; no clear D gene. Germline CDR1 reads MNHEY; CDR2 reads SVGAGI. V lost 0 bases and J lost 2, with 10 bases in between. CDR3 length: 15 residues. The CDR3 loop reads CASSYSRTRNYGYTF. Here the CDR3 DNA reads TGTGCCAGCAGTTACTCCCGTACAAGGAACTATGGCTACACCTTC.

This clonotype came up many times. The V and J genes are TRBV7-9 and TRBJ2-1; 9 bases fit TRBD1. The CDR3 loop spans 15 amino acids. Trimming cost V 4 bases and J 9 bases; bases outside gene matches: 10. Germline CDR1 and CDR2: SEHNR and FQNEAQ (reference sequence). The CDR3 sequence is CASSSGTGIGGEQFF. In DNA form, the CDR3 reads TGTGCCAGCAGCTCCGGGACAGGGATTGGGGGTGAGCAGTTCTTC. The whole variable domain, filled in from reference TRBV7-9 and TRBJ2-1, reads DTGVSQNPRHKITKRGQNVTFRCDPISEHNRLYWYRQTLGQGPEFLTYFQNEAQLEKSRLLSDRFSAERPKGSFSTLEIQRTEQGDSAMYLCASSSGTGIGGEQFFGPGTRLTVL.

Concerning this clonotype: The CDR3 end shows no conserved phenylalanine or tryptophan, and so a read error is likely. This chain links TRBV11-3 with TRBJ2-5; D gene uncertain. The length of the CDR3 is 12 residues. CDR1 SGHNT and CDR2 YENEEA come from the germline V gene. With 3 bases removed from V and 1 base from J, the gap between germline ends came to 3 bases. CDR3 sequence reads: CASSLFQETQYV. The CDR3 coding sequence is TGTGCCAGCAGCTTGTTCCAAGAGACCCAGTACGTC.

This clonotype has only one observation. One end of the junction varies from germline; a read error may be responsible. The chain has TRBV11-2 and TRBJ2-5; 10 bases fit TRBD2. CDR1 and CDR2 (germline): SGHAT, FQNNGV. This CDR3 comprises 16 residues. CDR3 residues: CASSPSTSGVGETRCF. CDR3 bases: TGTGCCAGCAGCCCCAGTACTAGCGGGGTGGGGGAGACCCGGTGCTTC.

About this clonotype: The junction differs from germline at one of its ends, possibly a read error. The chain uses TRBV12-3 or TRBV12-4 and TRBJ1-4; tentatively, D is TRBD1 (6 bases). The CDR3 extends over 13 amino acids. The CDR3 region has the DNA TGTACCAGCAGCCTAGACAGGTTTGAAAAACTGTTTTTT. Protein product: CTSSLDRFEKLFF.

By its share, this clonotype is large. The gene calls are TRBV11-1 and TRBJ2-7; D gene uncertain. The CDR3 has 17 amino acids. Trimming took off 5 bases at V and 0 bases at J, with 20 bases between the two ends. Germline CDR1 reads SGHAT; CDR2 reads FQDESV (reference sequence). The CDR3 reads CASSPRLGGSGSYEQYF. The DNA of the CDR3 is TGTGCCAGCAGCCCCCGTCTGGGCGGATCCGGCTCCTACGAGCAGTACTTC.

The chain recombines TRBV30 with TRBJ2-1; 8 nucleotides match TRBD2. Trimming at V came to 3 bases and at J to 3 bases, leaving 4 bases not matched to a gene. The CDR3 extends over 14 amino acids. Germline CDR1 reads GTSNPN; CDR2 reads SVGIG (reference sequence). The CDR3 reads CAWRTSESYNEQFF. CDR3 DNA sequence: TGTGCCTGGAGGACTAGCGAGAGCTACAATGAGCAGTTCTTC.

Notes on this clonotype: A much larger clone differs by one base, so this may be a read error. The chain combines TRBV6-2 or TRBV6-3 with TRBJ2-7; D is unclear. Germline CDR1 and CDR2: MNHEY and SVGEGT. CDR3 size: 12 residues. The ends were cut back, 7 bases at V and 3 bases at J, with 10 bases in the middle. The CDR3 loop is CASNSPNYEQYF. The DNA for the CDR3 is TGTGCCAGCAATTCCCCTAACTACGAGCAGTACTTC.

J is TRBJ1-5 and V is TRBV6-6; D not resolved. Germline values: CDR1 MNHNY, CDR2 SVGAGI (reference sequence). CDR3 length: 16 residues. The V gene lost 8 bases and the J gene lost 4 bases, with 21 bases spanning the gap. CDR3 sequence: CASQEQRGLSNQPQHF. The DNA for the CDR3 is TGTGCCAGCCAGGAACAGCGGGGTTTGAGTAATCAGCCCCAGCATTTT.